A single sample gave rise to the 7 T cell receptor beta chains below, sequenced in a study of tissue T cells after allogeneic stem cell transplantation. Generated by immunoSEQ multiplex PCR, the TCRdb table keeps only in-frame clones and is missing some. The sample has roughly 51,000 clones; approximately 70% are singletons. Input material: sorted cells pooled from one or two spleens. The source of these receptors is a pool of C57BL/6 mice in good health.

This clone was seen a few times. Gene and germline names: mouse. The read stops 1 residue short of the end of the CDR3; the missing end is completed from the germline J gene. This rearrangement joins TRBV16 to TRBJ2-7; D gene uncertain. With 4 bases removed from V and 2 bases from J, the gap between germline ends came to 3 bases. CDR1 is SGHSA, CDR2 FRNQAP, per germline. The CDR3 totals 11 residues. The CDR3 DNA, read in part, is TGTGCAAGCAGCTGGACCTATGAACAGTAC. It yields the protein CASSWTYEQY. The CDR3 in its entirety is CASSWTYEQYF.

As regards this clone: The genes and germline here are from mouse. CDR3 bases read: TGCACCTGCAGTGCAGGGGGGGCGCGTGCTGAGCAGTTC. Residues: CTCSAGGARAEQF. The CDR3 in its entirety is CTCSAGGARAEQFF. The genes are TRBV1 and TRBJ2-1; D possibly corresponds to TRBD2 (7 bases). The read comes to an end 1 residue before the CDR3 does, leaving the germline J gene to fill in the end. V was cut by 1 base and J by 6 bases, with 10 bases left in between. Germline CDR1 NSQYPW, CDR2 LRSPGD (reference sequence). This CDR3 is built from 14 residues.

Points on this clone: All gene names here are mouse names. The observed sequence ends 1 residue before the CDR3 terminus, with the missing tail filled in from the germline J gene. The V gene is TRBV1, the J gene TRBJ1-4; 10 nucleotides align to TRBD1. The CDR3 consists of 15 residues. V lost 6 bases, J lost 4 bases, and 5 bases stayed unmatched. The germline gives CDR1 NSQYPW, CDR2 LRSPGD (reference sequence). CDR3 sequence: CTCSARDRGNERLFF. The sequenced part of the CDR3 DNA is TGCACCTGCAGCGCCCGGGACAGGGGCAACGAAAGATTATTT.

Turning to this clone: Mouse names are used for the genes. The read ends 1 residue shy of where the CDR3 ends; the end is completed using the germline J gene. V gene TRBV13-2 combines with J gene TRBJ2-5; no reliable D call. CDR3 length: 13 residues. Between the trimmed V and J ends, which lost 3 bases and 0 bases, there was a span of 5 bases. Germline values: CDR1 NNHNN, CDR2 SYGAGS (reference sequence). The CDR3 reads CASGADNQDTQYF. The CDR3 bases that were read are TGTGCCAGCGGTGCGGACAACCAAGACACCCAGTAC.

This clone has only a few counts. The genes and germline here are from mouse. The sequenced fragment ends 1 residue before the CDR3 boundary, so the rest is inferred from the germline J gene. V is TRBV16 and J is TRBJ2-7, with 7 bases that match TRBD2. Per germline, CDR1 SGHSA and CDR2 FRNQAP. J was trimmed by 5 bases and V by 5 bases; bases with no gene match: 9. The CDR3 sequence is 14 residues long. CDR3 bases read: TGTGCAAGCAGCCCCCCGGCGGGGGGGGATGAACAGTAC. Its protein product is CASSPPAGGDEQY. The whole CDR3 is CASSPPAGGDEQYF.

This clone has more than one count but fewer than ten. Gene names follow the mouse nomenclature. The part of the CDR3 DNA that was read is TGTGCCAGCAGTATGGGGACAGGGGGCGCCTCCTATGAACAGTAC. This gives the protein CASSMGTGGASYEQY. In full, the CDR3 reads CASSMGTGGASYEQYF. The rearrangement uses TRBV19 and TRBJ2-7; TRBD1 aligns across 12 bases. The CDR3 end is not reached by the read, which stops 1 residue before it; the germline J gene fills it in. V was clipped by 2 bases and J by 0 bases; unmatched bases: 3. The CDR3 runs to 16 residues. The V gene's germline CDR1 is FNHDT and CDR2 SITEND (reference sequence).

A word on this clone: Gene names refer to mouse genes. The CDR3 reads CASSRDRGDTQYF. The part of the CDR3 DNA that was read is TGTGCCAGCAGCCGGGACAGGGGAGACACCCAGTAC. This chain joins TRBV14 and TRBJ2-5; 10 nucleotides agree with TRBD1. Coverage ceases 1 residue before the CDR3 finishes, and the germline J gene fills in the end. CDR3 length equals 13 residues. V was pared by 5 bases and J by 5 bases, with 2 bases of the junction left unmatched. The germline gives CDR1 SGHDT, CDR2 FRDEAV.